This T cell receptor (beta chain) was observed in a study of shared clonotypes between healthy human individuals. Terminally differentiated effector memory CD45RA+ cells were left out of the naive CD8 fraction, which was CD45RO-negative and positively selected for CCR7. Those who donated, Caucasian adults without exception, all lived in Nashville, Tennessee. Produced via immunoSEQ multiplex PCR; TCRdb's table is partial and in-frame only. Here the sample spans about 680,000 clones, just over 90% being singletons. This clonotype originated in a man aged 25-40 years in good health. Sequencing was done on a sample of naive CD8+ T cells sorted from blood.

This CDR3 is CASSARTGERTEAFF. CDR3 coding DNA: TGTGCCAGCAGCGCACGGACAGGGGAGAGGACTGAAGCTTTCTTT. V and J are TRBV11-3 and TRBJ1-1, with 9 bases that match TRBD1. This CDR3 spans 15 amino acids. Germline-derived CDR1 and CDR2 are SGHNT and YENEEA. Losses at the gene ends were 5 bases for V and 5 bases for J; bases not matched to a gene: 9. Drawing the rest from reference TRBV11-3 and TRBJ1-1, the complete variable domain is EAGVVQSPRYKIIEKKQPVAFWCNPISGHNTLYWYLQNLGQGPELLIRYENEEAVDDSQLPKDRFSAERLKGVDSTLKIQPAELGDSAVYLCASSARTGERTEAFFGQGTRLTVV.